The rows below give T cell receptor beta chains drawn from one sample of a study of T cell responses to AZD1222 COVID-19 vaccine. Libraries were prepared by immunoSEQ multiplex PCR; TCRdb keeps only in-frame clonotypes and omits some of them. The table records about 57,000 clones, around 88% of them present only once. The sample consisted of peripheral blood, taken on day 0 of AZD1222 vaccination. Receptors originate from an adult in good health. The CDR3 runs from the conserved cysteine through the conserved F or W. D genes are given only for firm matches.

TRBV28	TRBJ2-2	-	CASRRDTGELFF
TRBV6-1	TRBJ1-5	-	CASSEVDGYQPQHF
TRBV28	TRBJ2-2	-	CASSLRTGELFF
TRBV6-5	TRBJ2-7	TRBD1	CVSSPGTGLSYEQYF
TRBV4-1	TRBJ2-1	TRBD1	CASSLGQGAVEQFF
TRBV14	TRBJ1-2	-	CASSQDSGSVYGYTF
TRBV3-1/TRBV3-2	TRBJ1-6	-	CASSQYGTADNSPLHF
TRBV6-5	TRBJ1-1	-	CASSYSSGGGSEAFF
TRBV4-2	TRBJ1-2	TRBD1	CASSPDRVTPNYGYTF
TRBV11-2	TRBJ2-1	-	CASSFRADPMDEQFF
TRBV6-5	TRBJ1-4	-	CASSKGSRRGEKLFF
TRBV7-3	TRBJ1-4	-	CASSLNGPEVNEKLFF
TRBV7-8	TRBJ1-1	-	CASSPLGGAGGTEAFF
TRBV6-5	TRBJ2-7	-	CASSYSRVQSEQYF
TRBV5-1	TRBJ2-7	-	CASSLGYYEQYF
TRBV7-8	TRBJ1-2	-	CASSPITGNYGYTF
TRBV19	TRBJ1-5	-	CASSIKGSPSQPQHF
TRBV11-2	TRBJ1-4	-	CASSLSILSGEKLFF
TRBV6-5	TRBJ2-7	TRBD2	CASRGTSGTYEQYF
TRBV30	TRBJ1-1	-	CAWSEIGSAFF
TRBV6-5	TRBJ2-7	TRBD1	CASRTGEIGEQYF
TRBV6-5	TRBJ1-5	-	CASSYWTLYSNQPQHF